This T cell receptor beta chain appears in the sequencing data of a study of shared clonotypes between healthy human individuals. General study findings and limits: Clonotype sharing among the donors was expected to vary with sequencing depth.

Germline lookup yields CDR1 LNHDA and CDR2 SQIVND (reference sequence). The CDR3 is 14 amino acids. The junction had 6 bases not matched to a gene; V was cut back by 4 bases and J by 8 bases. Of note for this clone: Its matching antigen is unknown.

An assay was performed, and its level was deep. Per the original methods: Junction-only immunoSEQ data arrived without quality scores, meaning filtering differed. TCRdb's copy holds only in-frame clones and misses some; the assay was immunoSEQ multiplex PCR. The V and J calls and clone size were taken over from that table, and D and trimming were inferred from the DNA. The sample contains 470,000 or so clones, around 73% of which appear only once. The TCR originated in a woman in her 40s in good health. Some clones in this sample may be carry-over from other donors' samples. The material sequenced was PBMCs. The rearrangement links TRBV19 to TRBJ1-4; 8 positions agree with TRBD1. CDR3 DNA: TGTGCCAGTAGTACTCCCGGGACAGGAGAAAAACTGTTTTTT. It translates to CASSTPGTGEKLFF.